This passage covers 18 T cell receptor beta chains from one sample sequenced in a study of T cell changes during pregnancy in multiple sclerosis. Sequencing was performed with immunoSEQ multiplex PCR; in TCRdb, only in-frame clones are kept and a portion is missing. The repertoire consists of about 73,000 clones, with approximately 94% occurring once and the leading ten covering 2.1%. The sample consisted of peripheral blood, taken in the second trimester of pregnancy. The receptors were sampled from a female donor in good health, enrolled as a control in a pregnancy study.

The chain carries TRBV5-1 and TRBJ2-3, with D perhaps matching TRBD1 (7 bases). CDR1 is SGHRS and CDR2 is YFSETQ in the germline V gene. V gave up 2 bases and J gave up 0 bases, with 13 bases separating them. CDR3 size: 16 residues. The CDR3 reads CASSLQGTRSTDTQYF. The CDR3 nucleotides read TGCGCCAGCAGCTTACAGGGGACTCGGAGCACAGATACGCAGTATTTT.

The chain joins TRBV7-8 to TRBJ1-5, with 7 bases lining up with TRBD1. CDR3 size: 16 residues. The germline CDR1 and CDR2 sequences are SGHVS and FQNEAQ. V shed 2 bases, J shed 3 bases, and the junction held 7 bases outside the gene matches. The CDR3 DNA is TGTGCCAGCAGCTTACTGGACAGGAAACCCAATCAGCCCCAGCATTTT. This sequence encodes CASSLLDRKPNQPQHF.

The rearrangement uses TRBV9 and TRBJ2-5; tentative D call: TRBD2 (5 bases). This CDR3 contains 15 residues. The V end was cut by 6 bases, the J end by 0 bases, with 15 bases between. Germline CDR1 is SGDLS and CDR2 is YYNGEE. CDR3 bases: TGTGCCAGCACATCCGAGGGATGGGACCAAGAGACCCAGTACTTC. Its protein product is CASTSEGWDQETQYF.

The chain has TRBV4-1 and TRBJ2-1, with TRBD1 identical over 10 bases. The V gene end was trimmed by 8 bases and the J gene end by 5 bases; junction bases not matched to a gene: 3. There are 13 residues in the CDR3. Germline V gene lookup returns CDR1 MGHRA and CDR2 YSYEKL. The CDR3 is CASRDRGNNEQFF. The CDR3 region has the DNA TGCGCCAGCCGGGACAGGGGAAACAATGAGCAGTTCTTC.

The chain couples TRBV25-1 to TRBJ2-2, with D perhaps matching TRBD1 (5 bases). CDR1 and CDR2 from the germline V gene are MGHDK and SYGVNS. The CDR3 loop spans 15 amino acids. Trimming took 8 bases from V and 3 from J, leaving 16 bases between them. CDR3: CASRGAIGDTGELFF. The CDR3 bases are TGTGCCAGCCGTGGGGCCATAGGGGACACCGGGGAGCTGTTTTTT.

The gene calls are TRBV5-5 and TRBJ2-1, with 8 nucleotides matching TRBD1. The trim removed 4 bases at V and 6 bases at J, leaving 6 bases unmatched. Germline values: CDR1 SGHKS, CDR2 YYEKEE (reference sequence). The CDR3 has 14 residues. In DNA, the CDR3 is TGTGCCAGCAGCCCCCAGACAGGGGTCAATGAGCAGTTCTTC. Translating it yields CASSPQTGVNEQFF.

The chain links TRBV7-6 to TRBJ2-7; 11 bases fit TRBD2. The CDR3 covers 16 residues. The ends lost 3 bases at V and 6 bases at J; junction bases unmatched: 10. Germline CDR1 SGHVS, CDR2 FNYEAQ. Written as DNA, the CDR3 is TGTGCCAGCAGCTTGGGCCTAGCGGGGGGAGAGACCGAGCAGTACTTC. The encoded protein is CASSLGLAGGETEQYF.

The genes are TRBV4-1 and TRBJ2-6; D is ambiguous. The CDR3 sequence is 17 residues long. V was clipped by 4 bases and J by 0 bases, with 13 bases between them. Germline assignment: CDR1 MGHRA and CDR2 YSYEKL. Written as DNA, the CDR3 is TGCGCCAGCAGCCGCGGAATAATTTCCTCTGGGGCCAACGTCCTGACTTTC. Its translation is CASSRGIISSGANVLTF.

This chain uses TRBV5-4 with TRBJ2-3; 7 nucleotides match TRBD1. The germline V gene encodes CDR1 SGHNT and CDR2 YYREEE (reference sequence). Trimming took 2 bases from V and 1 from J; bases not matched to a gene: 10. CDR3 length: 17 residues. The CDR3 DNA reads TGTGCCAGCAGCTTCAAGTACAGGGGAGATGGCACAGATACGCAGTATTTT. Translated: CASSFKYRGDGTDTQYF. Full variable domain (remainder filled in from reference TRBV5-4 and TRBJ2-3): ETGVTQSPTHLIKTRGQQVTLRCSSQSGHNTVSWYQQALGQGPQFIFQYYREEENGRGNFPPRFSGLQFPNYSSELNVNALELDDSALYLCASSFKYRGDGTDTQYFGPGTRLTVL.

The chain couples TRBV7-2 to TRBJ1-3; D gene unclear. The CDR3 is made up of 14 amino acids. The V and J ends lost 4 bases and 0 bases respectively, with 7 bases between them. The germline V gene encodes CDR1 SGHTA and CDR2 FQGNSA. DNA of the CDR3: TGTGCCAGCAGCTCAGGCCCCTCTGGAAACACCATATATTTT. Encoded protein: CASSSGPSGNTIYF.

The chain uses TRBV7-2 and TRBJ2-3, with TRBD2 matching over 11 bases. Germline V lookup: CDR1 SGHTA, CDR2 FQGNSA. Losses at the gene ends were 1 base for V and 3 bases for J; bases not matched to a gene: 3. The CDR3 runs 16 residues. CDR3 loop: CASSLGLAGGTDTQYF. CDR3 nucleotides: TGTGCCAGCAGCTTAGGTCTAGCGGGGGGAACAGATACGCAGTATTTT. The full variable domain, with the rest looked up from reference TRBV7-2 and TRBJ2-3, is GAGVSQSPSNKVTEKGKDVELRCDPISGHTALYWYRQSLGQGLEFLIYFQGNSAPDKSGLPSDRFSAERTGGSVSTLTIQRTQQEDSAVYLCASSLGLAGGTDTQYFGPGTRLTVL.

This rearrangement joins TRBV7-9 to TRBJ2-5, with D perhaps matching TRBD2 (6 bases). Germline V gene sequence: CDR1 SEHNR, CDR2 FQNEAQ (reference sequence). The CDR3 has 13 residues. V was shortened by 5 bases and J by 5 bases, with 12 bases between the two germline ends. CDR3: CASSLPGEETQYF. CDR3 DNA sequence: TGTGCCAGCAGCCTCCCGGGGGAGGAGACCCAGTACTTC.

The V call is TRBV14, the J call TRBJ1-6; D unresolved. Germline lookup yields CDR1 SGHDN and CDR2 FVKESK. This CDR3 has 13 amino acids. Trimming left V 5 bases short and J 5 bases short, with 7 bases between. The CDR3 DNA sequence: TGTGCCAGCAGCGGGCAGCATAATTCACCCCTCCACTTT. The encoded protein is CASSGQHNSPLHF.

The chain recombines TRBV19 with TRBJ2-2, with 7 bases matching TRBD2. This CDR3 spans 16 amino acids. The V gene end was trimmed by 1 base and the J gene end by 4 bases; junction bases not matched to a gene: 6. Looked up from germline, CDR1 is LNHDA and CDR2 is SQIVND (reference sequence). The CDR3 here is CASSIGAGVPTGELFF. CDR3 bases: TGTGCCAGTAGTATAGGGGCGGGGGTCCCCACCGGGGAGCTGTTTTTT.

V and J are TRBV14 and TRBJ2-7, with TRBD1 matching 7 bases. CDR1 and CDR2 from the germline V gene are SGHDN and FVKESK. The CDR3 consists of 15 residues. J gave up 0 bases and V 1 base, and 3 bases lay outside the gene matches. The CDR3 spells CASSQGQGGSYEQYF. In DNA, the CDR3 is TGTGCCAGCAGCCAAGGACAGGGTGGCTCCTACGAGCAGTACTTC.

The chain is built from TRBV2 and TRBJ1-6, with a tentative D call TRBD1 (5 bases). The germline V gene encodes CDR1 SNHLY and CDR2 FYNNEI. Trimming took off 5 bases at V and 0 bases at J, with 11 bases between the two ends. This CDR3 contains 16 residues. CDR3 amino acids: CASSYRQTSYNSPLHF. In DNA form, the CDR3 reads TGTGCCAGCAGTTATAGACAGACCTCCTATAATTCACCCCTCCACTTT. Combining the CDR3 with reference TRBV2 and TRBJ1-6 gives the whole variable domain EPEVTQTPSHQVTQMGQEVILRCVPISNHLYFYWYRQILGQKVEFLVSFYNNEISEKSEIFDDQFSVERPDGSNFTLKIRSTKLEDSAMYFCASSYRQTSYNSPLHFGNGTRLTVT.

The chain recombines TRBV15 with TRBJ1-1; D remains ambiguous. From germline, CDR1 is LNHNV and CDR2 YYDKDF (reference sequence). The CDR3 contains 15 residues. Trimming took off 2 bases at V and 0 bases at J, with 10 bases between the two ends. CDR3 protein: CATSRRGILNTEAFF. CDR3 DNA: TGTGCCACCAGCAGACGGGGAATTTTGAACACTGAAGCTTTCTTT.

The chain couples TRBV28 to TRBJ1-2; the D is unclear. This CDR3 contains 13 residues. The V end was cut by 3 bases, the J end by 1 base, with 6 bases between. Germline values: CDR1 MDHEN, CDR2 SYDVKM. CDR3 sequence (DNA): TGTGCCAGCAGTTTGAAGAGTAACTATGGCTACACCTTC. Protein product: CASSLKSNYGYTF.